What follows are 30 T cell receptor beta chains derived from one specimen sequenced in a study of T cell responses to AZD1222 COVID-19 vaccine. Profiling relied on immunoSEQ multiplex PCR, and the TCRdb table lists in-frame clones only, not all of them. The table includes tens of thousands of clones, 88% detected once. Sequencing used peripheral blood, obtained on day 0 of AZD1222 vaccination. The receptors stem from an adult in good health.

V is TRBV11-2 and J is TRBJ2-3; D gene uncertain. With 3 bases removed from V and 5 bases from J, the gap between germline ends came to 3 bases. CDR3 length equals 11 residues. Germline loops: CDR1 SGHAT, CDR2 FQNNGV. CDR3 DNA: TGTGCCAGCAGCTTTGGAGATACGCAGTATTTT. This sequence encodes CASSFGDTQYF.

CDR3 in DNA: TGTGCCAGCAGCCAAGACCCGGGGGCTACGCAGTATTTT. Protein: CASSQDPGATQYF. The chain uses TRBV4-2 and TRBJ2-3; D assignment may be TRBD1 or TRBD2 (6 bases each). This CDR3 contains 13 residues. Trimming took 0 bases from V and 8 from J, leaving 9 bases between them. The V gene's germline CDR1 is LGHNA and CDR2 YNFKEQ.

The chain is built from TRBV6-4 and TRBJ1-4; the match to TRBD1 covers 8 bases. Germline V CDR1 and CDR2: MRHNA, SNTAGT. CDR3 length: 15 residues. V was pared by 7 bases and J by 8 bases, with 12 bases of the junction left unmatched. For the CDR3, the DNA is TGTGCCAGCACCGCATGGACAGGGTTGGGCGAAAAACTGTTTTTT. It specifies CASTAWTGLGEKLFF.

This clone appeared once. This sequence joins TRBV15 and TRBJ2-6, with 9 bases fitting TRBD1. The length of the CDR3 is 14 residues. The J segment lost 9 bases and the V segment lost 3 bases, leaving 3 bases of the junction unmatched. The germline V gene has CDR1 LNHNV and CDR2 YYDKDF (reference sequence). In nucleotides, the CDR3 is TGTGCCACCAGCAGGACAGGGGGAGTCAACGTCCTGACTTTC. It is translated as CATSRTGGVNVLTF.

The rearrangement links TRBV24-1 to TRBJ2-3; D is perhaps TRBD1 or TRBD2 (5 bases each). This CDR3 has 15 residues. Trimming took 9 bases from V and 4 from J, leaving 19 bases between them. Germline V CDR1 and CDR2: KGHDR, SFDVKD. CDR3 sequence reads: CATVREGKSADTQYF. The CDR3 DNA is TGTGCCACCGTGAGAGAGGGGAAATCGGCAGATACGCAGTATTTT.

The chain recombines TRBV29-1 with TRBJ2-1; D ambiguous. The germline CDR1 and CDR2 sequences are SQVTM and ANQGSEA. The CDR3 has 14 amino acids. The V end was cut by 3 bases, the J end by 7 bases, with 16 bases between. The chain's CDR3 is CSVDLGPNQNEQFF. In DNA, the CDR3 is TGCAGCGTTGACTTAGGCCCGAACCAGAATGAGCAGTTCTTC.

The chain has TRBV5-6 and TRBJ1-4; D not certain. This CDR3 comprises 16 residues. Germline-derived CDR1 and CDR2 are SGHDT and YYEEEE. V lost 4 bases, J lost 5 bases, and 18 bases lay in between. CDR3 nucleotide sequence: TGTGCCAGCAGCCGAATCGACTCGTTTCGGAATGAAAAACTGTTTTTT. Protein product: CASSRIDSFRNEKLFF.

This clone appeared a few times. The chain links TRBV4-3 to TRBJ1-1; weak D call: TRBD1 (5 bases). V lost 0 bases and J 3 bases, leaving 11 bases between the germline ends. This CDR3 spans 15 amino acids. Germline CDR1 is LGHNA and CDR2 is YSLEER. Here the CDR3 reads CASSQDGGDDTEAFF. The CDR3 nucleotides are TGCGCCAGCAGCCAAGATGGGGGGGACGACACTGAAGCTTTCTTT.

The rearrangement uses TRBV28 and TRBJ2-7; D is undetermined. The CDR3 covers 11 residues. The V gene's germline CDR1 is MDHEN and CDR2 SYDVKM. V shed 5 bases and J shed 6 bases, with 8 bases lying between them. Written as DNA, the CDR3 is TGTGCCAGCAGTACGGTCCGCGAGCAGTACTTC. Encoded protein: CASSTVREQYF.

The chain links TRBV14 to TRBJ2-2; D is unresolved. Germline CDR1 SGHDN, CDR2 FVKESK. Trimming cost V 0 bases and J 3 bases, with 5 bases left between them. The CDR3 has 14 amino acids. Here the CDR3 reads CASSQDRYTGELFF. CDR3 DNA: TGTGCCAGCAGCCAAGATCGTTACACCGGGGAGCTGTTTTTT.

This chain links TRBV7-3 with TRBJ1-3; 7 nucleotides match TRBD1. V lost 5 bases to trimming and J lost 3 bases; unmatched junction nucleotides: 7. This CDR3 contains 15 residues. CDR1 is SGHTA and CDR2 is FQGTGA in the germline V gene. CDR3 sequence reads: CASSPGAGGGNTIYF. The DNA of the CDR3 is TGTGCCAGCAGCCCAGGCGCAGGGGGTGGAAACACCATATATTTT.

The chain has TRBV7-2 and TRBJ1-6; D remains unclear. Germline loops: CDR1 SGHTA, CDR2 FQGNSA. The ends were cut back, 7 bases at V and 1 base at J, with 11 bases in the middle. The length of the CDR3 is 15 residues. For the CDR3, the DNA is TGTGCCAGCAACCCAGCGGGGTCCTATAATTCACCCCTCCACTTT. Translation gives CASNPAGSYNSPLHF.

The genes are TRBV7-6 and TRBJ2-2; TRBD2 agrees at 8 bases. CDR1 is SGHVS and CDR2 is FNYEAQ in the germline V gene. CDR3 length: 16 amino acids. Germline trimming cut 1 base from V and 8 bases from J; bases unmatched to any gene: 9. The CDR3 DNA reads as TGTGCCAGCAGCTTAGATTACGCCGGGACTAGGGGGGAGCTGTTTTTT. This translates into CASSLDYAGTRGELFF.

The rearrangement uses TRBV28 and TRBJ1-2; D is perhaps TRBD1 (6 bases). CDR3 length equals 14 residues. Trimming shortened V by 2 bases and J by 0 bases, and 7 bases separated the two germline ends. Germline assignment: CDR1 MDHEN and CDR2 SYDVKM. The DNA of the CDR3 is TGTGCCAGCAGTTTAACAGGGCCTAACTATGGCTACACCTTC. Protein: CASSLTGPNYGYTF.

J is TRBJ2-3 and V is TRBV7-2; 15 nucleotides agree with TRBD2. Germline V gene lookup returns CDR1 SGHTA and CDR2 FQGNSA. The V segment lost 5 bases and the J segment 6 bases; nucleotides outside the gene matches: 9. The CDR3 totals 17 residues. CDR3 nucleotides: TGTGCCAGCAGCCCCCGGACTAGCGGGAGGGCCCCGGATACGCAGTATTTT. This encodes CASSPRTSGRAPDTQYF.

The V and J genes are TRBV10-2 and TRBJ1-1; D unresolved. V was cut by 4 bases and J by 0 bases, with 6 bases left in between. The CDR3 length is 13 residues. CDR1 WSHSY and CDR2 SAAADI come from the germline V gene. The CDR3 nucleotides are TGCGCCAGCAGTGTAGCGGTGAACACTGAAGCTTTCTTT. Translating it yields CASSVAVNTEAFF.

The chain combines TRBV27 with TRBJ2-2, with D hard to call. CDR3 length equals 12 residues. Germline CDR1 MNHEY, CDR2 SMNVEV (reference sequence). The V end was cut by 6 bases, the J end by 0 bases, with 2 bases between. This CDR3 is CASRANTGELFF. DNA of the CDR3: TGTGCCAGCAGGGCGAACACCGGGGAGCTGTTTTTT.

The rearrangement links TRBV7-6 to TRBJ2-1, with D tentatively TRBD1 or TRBD2 (6 bases each). CDR3 size: 18 residues. Trimming cost V 3 bases and J 0 bases, with 18 bases left between them. Germline CDR1 is SGHVS and CDR2 is FNYEAQ. DNA for the CDR3: TGTGCCAGCAGCTTCAGGGGAGCTAGCGAAAGCTCCTACAATGAGCAGTTCTTC. The encoded protein is CASSFRGASESSYNEQFF. Filled out from reference TRBV7-6 and TRBJ2-1, the complete variable domain reads GAGVSQSPRYKVTKRGQDVALRCDPISGHVSLYWYRQALGQGPEFLTYFNYEAQQDKSGLPNDRFSAERPEGSISTLTIQRTEQRDSAMYRCASSFRGASESSYNEQFFGPGTRLTVL.

The chain couples TRBV14 to TRBJ2-7, with a weak D call TRBD1 (5 bases). This CDR3 is built from 14 residues. Germline CDR1 and CDR2: SGHDN and FVKESK. Trimming took off 3 bases at V and 6 bases at J, with 15 bases between the two ends. In DNA, the CDR3 is TGTGCCAGCAGCCAGTCGACAGCATTCAGCGAGCAGTACTTC. This gives the protein CASSQSTAFSEQYF. Variable domain in full (rest from reference TRBV14 and TRBJ2-7): EAGVTQFPSHSVIEKGQTVTLRCDPISGHDNLYWYRRVMGKEIKFLLHFVKESKQDESGMPNNRFLAERTGGTYSTLKVQPAELEDSGVYFCASSQSTAFSEQYFGPGTRLTVT.

V usage is TRBV5-1 and J usage is TRBJ1-2, with 7 bases identical to TRBD1. J lost 6 bases, V lost 7 bases, and 15 bases had no gene match. There are 15 residues in the CDR3. The germline CDR1 and CDR2 sequences are SGHRS and YFSETQ. Written as DNA, the CDR3 is TGCGCCAGCGGTCCCACCCTGACAGGGCGGGATGGCTACACCTTC. Protein product: CASGPTLTGRDGYTF.

This chain joins TRBV2 and TRBJ1-2, with D tentatively TRBD1 (6 bases). The CDR3 consists of 17 residues. V lost 7 bases and J 0 bases, leaving 21 bases between the germline ends. Germline V CDR1 and CDR2: SNHLY, FYNNEI. The CDR3 coding sequence is TGTGCCAGCACCCCGGAGGGGGGGGCGAGAGCTAACTATGGCTACACCTTC. This codes for CASTPEGGARANYGYTF.

J is TRBJ2-1 and V is TRBV7-9; 8 bases line up with TRBD1. This CDR3 is built from 15 residues. Germline values: CDR1 SEHNR, CDR2 FQNEAQ (reference sequence). V shed 5 bases, J shed 8 bases, and the junction held 11 bases outside the gene matches. In nucleotides, the CDR3 is TGTGCCAGCAGCCCGAGACAGGGGAAAGGGGATGAGCAGTTCTTC. Its protein is CASSPRQGKGDEQFF.

As DNA, the CDR3 is TGTGCCACCTCGACCCCCGCTAATGAAAAACTGTTTTTT. Its translation: CATSTPANEKLFF. The chain links TRBV28 to TRBJ1-4; no clear D gene. The CDR3 runs to 13 residues. Trimming stripped 10 bases from V and 3 bases from J, with 12 bases between. CDR1 and CDR2 (germline): MDHEN, SYDVKM.

The chain couples TRBV9 to TRBJ2-5, with a possible D match to TRBD2 (6 bases). The CDR3 length is 14 residues. V was shortened by 3 bases and J by 1 base, with 10 bases between the two germline ends. Germline V gene data show CDR1 as SGDLS and CDR2 as YYNGEE. CDR3 region: CASSARRGQETQYF. The CDR3 DNA is TGTGCCAGCAGCGCCCGGCGGGGCCAAGAGACCCAGTACTTC.

DNA for the CDR3: TGTGCCAGCAGTTCTATACGTTCAGATACGCAGTATTTT. Protein: CASSSIRSDTQYF. This sequence joins TRBV27 and TRBJ2-3, with D unclear. The CDR3 loop spans 13 amino acids. The V end was cut by 4 bases, the J end by 4 bases, with 9 bases between. Per germline, CDR1 MNHEY and CDR2 SMNVEV (reference sequence).

The chain carries TRBV29-1 and TRBJ1-2; D is unclear. V was trimmed by 4 bases and J by 4 bases, leaving 22 bases between them. The germline gives CDR1 SQVTM, CDR2 ANQGSEA. This CDR3 region has 16 residues. As DNA, the CDR3 is TGCAGCGTTGGGTCTCCGCTAAGGGCCGTTGGCTATGGCTACACCTTC. It encodes CSVGSPLRAVGYGYTF.

The chain employs TRBV29-1 and TRBJ2-7, with TRBD1 identical over 10 bases. The CDR3 is made up of 13 amino acids. CDR1 and CDR2 (germline): SQVTM, ANQGSEA. Trimming took 5 bases from V and 3 from J; bases not matched to a gene: 4. The CDR3 here is CSVSRTGGYEQYF. CDR3 bases: TGCAGCGTTTCGAGGACAGGGGGCTACGAGCAGTACTTC.

The V call is TRBV10-3, the J call TRBJ1-2, with D perhaps matching TRBD1 (5 bases). Deletions cut 10 bases from V and 0 bases from J, with 15 bases between. This CDR3 region has 14 residues. Germline CDR1 is ENHRY and CDR2 is SYGVKD. The CDR3 coding sequence is TGTGCCACCGAGGGCCAGGGATCTAACTATGGCTACACCTTC. Encoded protein: CATEGQGSNYGYTF.

The V call is TRBV10-2, the J call TRBJ1-5, with TRBD1 identical over 8 bases. Germline CDR1 reads WSHSY; CDR2 reads SAAADI. There are 16 residues in the CDR3. Unmatched junction bases numbered 7, after V lost 0 bases and J lost 6 bases. Here the CDR3 reads CASSESKAGGSQPQHF. DNA for the CDR3: TGCGCCAGCAGTGAGTCTAAGGCAGGGGGCAGTCAGCCCCAGCATTTT.

The chain employs TRBV19 and TRBJ1-2; D may be TRBD1 (6 bases). V was shortened by 3 bases and J by 4 bases, with 12 bases between the two germline ends. CDR1 LNHDA and CDR2 SQIVND come from the germline V gene (reference sequence). This CDR3 comprises 14 residues. The CDR3 nucleotides are TGTGCCAGTAGTATGCGCGGGACACCCTATGGCTACACCTTC. The encoded protein is CASSMRGTPYGYTF. The whole variable domain, remainder taken from reference TRBV19 and TRBJ1-2, is DGGITQSPKYLFRKEGQNVTLSCEQNLNHDAMYWYRQDPGQGLRLIYYSQIVNDFQKGDIAEGYSVSREKKESFPLTVTSAQKNPTAFYLCASSMRGTPYGYTFGSGTRLTVV.